This is a list of T cell receptor beta chains from one sample in a study of Ad26.COV2.S vaccination and SARS-CoV-2 variants. Sequencing used immunoSEQ multiplex PCR; TCRdb keeps in-frame clones, though not all of them. The table lists about 350,000 clones, approximately 86% of them singletons. The material sequenced was peripheral blood, taken in a trial of Ad26.COV2.S vaccine versus placebo. Receptors originate from a person aged 18-65 years who received the Ad26.COV2.S COVID-19 vaccine or a placebo. CDR3s leave out the opening cysteine and the closing phenylalanine or tryptophan. For some rows the clone size is stated as once, few or many, or as a class when expanded; others skip it.

size: NA
V: TRBV6-4
CDR3: ASSVLRDKEKLF

size: NA
V: TRBV6-2/TRBV6-3
CDR3: ASSWGQETDTQY

size: once
V: TRBV7-9
CDR3: ASSLLAASYNEQF

size: NA
V: TRBV6-5
CDR3: ASSYRPRGVKDEQF

size: few
V: TRBV2
CDR3: ARGTGNSPLH

size: NA
V: TRBV9
CDR3: ASSVAPNEQF

size: NA
V: TRBV11-1
CDR3: ASSLRRGDTEAF

size: once
V: TRBV30
CDR3: AWSVDLSGQPQH

size: NA
V: TRBV5-4
CDR3: ASSSSGGGRVQY

size: NA
V: TRBV7-2
CDR3: ASSLQGQETQY

size: once
V: TRBV12-2
CDR3: ASRFGRGVAGVADTQY

size: few
V: TRBV4-2
CDR3: ASSQVSGILKETQY

size: NA
V: TRBV15
CDR3: ATSRGVGRLNTEAF

size: NA
V: TRBV5-6
CDR3: ASSRTIGANEKLF

size: NA
V: TRBV6-5
CDR3: ASIAGAGSYEQY

size: NA
V: TRBV11-2
CDR3: ASSLFFTGQMNTEAF

size: few
V: TRBV5-1
CDR3: ASSPQEGVPSEQY

size: NA
V: TRBV19
CDR3: ASSPQTGTYGYT

size: NA
V: TRBV27
CDR3: ASRVQGRATTDTQY

size: NA
V: TRBV4-3
CDR3: ASSQVLAEKLF

size: NA
V: TRBV18
CDR3: ASSSRGGDEPQH

size: NA
V: TRBV12-3/TRBV12-4
CDR3: ASSTGKDGYT

size: NA
V: TRBV4-3
CDR3: ASSLGLQGRETQY

size: NA
V: TRBV27
CDR3: ASKRAGTGEAF

size: NA
V: TRBV4-3
CDR3: ASSHGQGIHEQY